This T cell receptor beta chain was obtained from a study of T cell repertoires and Cas9 in healthy adults. Sequenced by immunoSEQ multiplex PCR; TCRdb stores in-frame clones only, minus some. Found here are around 20,000 clones, 75% to 95% of them singletons; the top ten hold 1.5% to 1.8%. The CDR3 runs 16 residues. Germline CDR1 MNHEY, CDR2 SMNVEV (reference sequence). J was trimmed by 3 bases and V by 6 bases; bases with no gene match: 10. The sequence was obtained from a human donor in good health. The V and J genes are TRBV27 and TRBJ2-7; 11 bases are shared with TRBD2. Sequenced input: CD4+ effector T cells (CD127+, CD25-, CD137-, CD154-) from PBMCs; culture status not recorded. CDR3 loop: CASRRLSGGVNYEQYF. The DNA for the CDR3 is TGTGCCAGCAGACGCCTTAGCGGGGGGGTAAACTACGAGCAGTACTTC.